One and the same sample provided the 5 T cell receptor beta chains below, sequenced in a study of PD-1 blockade in classical Hodgkin lymphoma. Repertoires were generated with immunoSEQ multiplex PCR, while TCRdb's copy carries only in-frame clones and drops some. The data show roughly 70,000 clones, with about two thirds seen just once and less than 9.5% held by the top ten. Each and every patient relapsed after autologous stem cell transplantation, and patients got differing brentuximab vedotin exposure. The starting material was peripheral blood mononuclear cells (PBMCs), obtained before the second cycle of nivolumab. The receptors derive from a human donor with classical Hodgkin lymphoma.

This sequence joins TRBV7-9 and TRBJ2-7, with TRBD1 identical over 7 bases. This CDR3 contains 14 residues. V shed 7 bases and J 2 bases; nucleotides not matched to a gene: 8. Germline values: CDR1 SEHNR, CDR2 FQNEAQ (reference sequence). CDR3 coding DNA: TGTGCCAGCACTCCGACAGGGAGTACCTACGAGCAGTACTTC. The encoded protein is CASTPTGSTYEQYF. Complete variable domain (other parts from reference TRBV7-9 and TRBJ2-7): DTGVSQNPRHKITKRGQNVTFRCDPISEHNRLYWYRQTLGQGPEFLTYFQNEAQLEKSRLLSDRFSAERPKGSFSTLEIQRTEQGDSAMYLCASTPTGSTYEQYFGPGTRLTVT.

This chain uses TRBV6-1 with TRBJ1-3, with D perhaps TRBD1 (6 bases). The V end lost 3 bases, the J end lost 0 bases, and 12 bases lay between the germline ends. Germline lookup yields CDR1 MNHNS and CDR2 SASEGT. The CDR3 has 16 amino acids. CDR3 region: CASSEGAGTSGNTIYF. For the CDR3, the DNA is TGTGCCAGCAGTGAGGGGGCAGGGACCTCTGGAAACACCATATATTTT.

The chain recombines TRBV6-5 with TRBJ1-2; D possibly corresponds to TRBD1 (6 bases). The V end was cut by 6 bases, the J end by 7 bases, with 21 bases between. Germline-derived CDR1 and CDR2 are MNHEY and SVGAGI. This CDR3 is built from 15 residues. The CDR3 loop reads CASRITRGPWGGYTF. CDR3 bases: TGTGCCAGCAGGATTACCAGGGGCCCCTGGGGTGGCTACACCTTC.

The chain carries TRBV19 and TRBJ2-3; D remains unclear. Germline V lookup: CDR1 LNHDA, CDR2 SQIVND (reference sequence). V was trimmed by 10 bases and J by 4 bases, leaving 15 bases between them. The CDR3 has 13 residues. In DNA, the CDR3 is TGTGCCACCCAGGTGGCTGGGGCAGATACGCAGTATTTT. Amino acids: CATQVAGADTQYF.

This clone was detected a few times. The rearrangement links TRBV5-1 to TRBJ1-1; D is ambiguous. Per the germline V gene, CDR1 is SGHRS and CDR2 is YFSETQ. V was cut by 4 bases and J by 0 bases, with 13 bases left in between. The CDR3 loop spans 15 amino acids. The chain's CDR3 is CASSGGFEVNTEAFF. CDR3 DNA: TGCGCCAGCAGCGGCGGATTCGAGGTGAACACTGAAGCTTTCTTT.